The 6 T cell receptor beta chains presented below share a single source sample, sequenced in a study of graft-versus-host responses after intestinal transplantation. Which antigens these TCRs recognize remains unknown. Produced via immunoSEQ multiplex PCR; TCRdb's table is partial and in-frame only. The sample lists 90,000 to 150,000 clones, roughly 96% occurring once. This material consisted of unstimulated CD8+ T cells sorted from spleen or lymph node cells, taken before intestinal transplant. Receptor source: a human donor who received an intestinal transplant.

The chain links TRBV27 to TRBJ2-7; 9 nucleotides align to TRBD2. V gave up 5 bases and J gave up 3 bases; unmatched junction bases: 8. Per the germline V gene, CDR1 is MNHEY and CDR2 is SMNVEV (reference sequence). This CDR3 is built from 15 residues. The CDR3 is CASSLLTSGRYEQYF. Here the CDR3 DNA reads TGTGCCAGCAGTCTATTAACTAGCGGGCGCTACGAGCAGTACTTC.

DNA for the CDR3: TGTGCCAGCAGGGGACAGGGCTCCTACAATGAGCAGTTCTTC. This gives the protein CASRGQGSYNEQFF. The chain couples TRBV25-1 to TRBJ2-1; 9 bases match TRBD1. Germline trimming cut 6 bases from V and 0 bases from J; bases unmatched to any gene: 0. This CDR3 region has 14 residues. CDR1 and CDR2 (germline): MGHDK, SYGVNS.

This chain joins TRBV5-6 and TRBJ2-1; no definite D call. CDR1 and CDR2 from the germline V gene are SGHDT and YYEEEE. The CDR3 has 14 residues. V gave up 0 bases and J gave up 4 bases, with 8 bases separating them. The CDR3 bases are TGTGCCAGCAGCTTGGTTTACGGGTACAATGAGCAGTTCTTC. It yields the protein CASSLVYGYNEQFF. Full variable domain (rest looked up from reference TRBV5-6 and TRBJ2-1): DAGVTQSPTHLIKTRGQQVTLRCSPKSGHDTVSWYQQALGQGPQFIFQYYEEEERQRGNFPDRFSGHQFPNYSSELNVNALLLGDSALYLCASSLVYGYNEQFFGPGTRLTVL.

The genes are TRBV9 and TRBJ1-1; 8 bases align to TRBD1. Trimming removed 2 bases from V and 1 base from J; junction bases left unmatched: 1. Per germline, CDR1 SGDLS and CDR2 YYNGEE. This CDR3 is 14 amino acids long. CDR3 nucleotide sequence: TGTGCCAGCAGCGTCGACAGGGGGAACACTGAAGCTTTCTTT. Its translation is CASSVDRGNTEAFF. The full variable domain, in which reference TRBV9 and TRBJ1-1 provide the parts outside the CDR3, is DSGVTQTPKHLITATGQRVTLRCSPRSGDLSVYWYQQSLDQGLQFLIQYYNGEERAKGNILERFSAQQFPDLHSELNLSSLELGDSALYFCASSVDRGNTEAFFGQGTRLTVV.

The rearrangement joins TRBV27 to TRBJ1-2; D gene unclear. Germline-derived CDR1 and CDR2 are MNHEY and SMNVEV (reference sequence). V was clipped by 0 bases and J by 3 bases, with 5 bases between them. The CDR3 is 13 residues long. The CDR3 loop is CASSLSLDYGYTF. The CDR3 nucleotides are TGTGCCAGCAGTTTATCTTTGGACTATGGCTACACCTTC.

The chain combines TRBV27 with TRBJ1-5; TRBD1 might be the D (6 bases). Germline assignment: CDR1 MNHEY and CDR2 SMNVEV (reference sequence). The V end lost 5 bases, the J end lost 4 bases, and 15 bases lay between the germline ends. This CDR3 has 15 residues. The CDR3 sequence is CASSPGAGVNQPQHF. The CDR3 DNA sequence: TGTGCCAGCAGTCCCGGGGCAGGGGTAAATCAGCCCCAGCATTTT.